This T cell receptor (beta chain) was sequenced for a study of beta chain features in type 1 diabetes. Study summary: The number of sorted cells examined across all samples was some 99 million. Findings of the study overall: In every one of the four CD4+ subsets, TCRB CDR3s were moderately but significantly shorter in Type 1 diabetes patients.

The V and J ends lost 6 bases and 0 bases respectively, with 6 bases between them. This CDR3 contains 14 residues. Germline CDR1 is LNHNV and CDR2 is YYDKDF (reference sequence). For this clone: The antigen is undetermined.

cDNA synthesis used the whole RNA isolate, giving expressed TCRB sequences. Libraries were prepared by immunoSEQ multiplex PCR; TCRdb keeps only in-frame clonotypes and omits some of them. The profile shows approximately 300,000 clones, 11% of them singletons. The V gene is TRBV15, the J gene TRBJ2-6, with D hard to call. The sample comprised naive CD4+ T cells from blood. This receptor was identified in a woman younger than 45 in good health. CDR3 sequence (DNA): TGTGCCACCAGTCGGTACTCTGGGGCCAACGTCCTGACTTTC. Residues: CATSRYSGANVLTF.